This T cell receptor beta chain was documented in a study of T cell changes during pregnancy in multiple sclerosis. Assay used: immunoSEQ multiplex PCR; TCRdb lists only in-frame clones, some missing. Of more than 100,000 clones listed, around 94% were seen once; the top ten hold about 0.89%. The germline CDR1 and CDR2 sequences are SGHRS and YFSETQ. V was trimmed by 4 bases and J by 3 bases, leaving 10 bases between them. The CDR3 length is 13 residues. J is TRBJ2-5 and V is TRBV5-1; the D gene is possibly TRBD1 (6 bases). Sample: peripheral blood, taken after pregnancy. The sequence was obtained from a female donor with multiple sclerosis, enrolled in a pregnancy study. CDR3 DNA sequence: TGCGCCAGCAGCCTACAGGGAGAAGAGACCCAGTACTTC. This sequence encodes CASSLQGEETQYF. Combining the CDR3 with reference TRBV5-1 and TRBJ2-5 gives the whole variable domain KAGVTQTPRYLIKTRGQQVTLSCSPISGHRSVSWYQQTPGQGLQFLFEYFSETQRNKGNFPGRFSGRQFSNSRSEMNVSTLELGDSALYLCASSLQGEETQYFGPGTRLLVL.